This passage covers 24 T cell receptor beta chains from one sample sequenced in a study of control samples from healthy donors and cancer patients. Sequenced by immunoSEQ multiplex PCR; TCRdb stores in-frame clones only, minus some. The data contain tens of thousands of clones, around four fifths of them singletons. The sequenced sample was blood. These receptors all come from a man aged 50-60 years in good health.

The V call is TRBV30, the J call TRBJ2-2; possible D gene TRBD2, 6 bases. The germline CDR1 and CDR2 sequences are GTSNPN and SVGIG (reference sequence). The V end lost 3 bases, the J end lost 5 bases, and 16 bases lay between the germline ends. The CDR3 covers 15 residues. CDR3 DNA: TGTGCCTGGAGGGGCGGGGCTAGTCCTACCGGGGAGCTGTTTTTT. Translating it yields CAWRGGASPTGELFF. The full variable domain, its missing parts supplied by reference TRBV30 and TRBJ2-2, is SQTIHQWPATLVQPVGSPLSLECTVEGTSNPNLYWYRQAAGRGLQLLFYSVGIGQISSEVPQNLSASRPQDRQFILSSKKLLLSDSGFYLCAWRGGASPTGELFFGEGSRLTVL.

The chain joins TRBV6-5 to TRBJ1-1; possibly TRBD1 for D (6 bases). V lost 7 bases and J 4 bases, leaving 10 bases between the germline ends. Germline CDR1 and CDR2: MNHEY and SVGAGI. This CDR3 has 12 amino acids. The CDR3 region is CASKTGPTEAFF. CDR3 bases: TGTGCCAGCAAAACAGGGCCCACTGAAGCTTTCTTT.

This clone has just one count. V and J are TRBV7-9 and TRBJ1-3; the D gene is possibly TRBD1 (6 bases). Germline CDR1 and CDR2: SEHNR and FQNEAQ (reference sequence). CDR3 length equals 15 residues. The V end lost 5 bases, the J end lost 4 bases, and 15 bases lay between the germline ends. CDR3 protein: CASSPGAQSGNTIYF. For the CDR3, the DNA is TGTGCCAGCAGCCCGGGGGCGCAGTCGGGAAACACCATATATTTT.

This rearrangement joins TRBV28 to TRBJ1-2; no definite D call. The CDR3 runs to 12 residues. Germline V CDR1 and CDR2: MDHEN, SYDVKM. Trimming cost V 6 bases and J 8 bases, with 13 bases left between them. The CDR3 is CASSPQASGYTF. CDR3 coding DNA: TGTGCCAGCAGCCCTCAGGCCAGCGGCTACACCTTC.

The chain employs TRBV30 and TRBJ1-1; D possibly corresponds to TRBD1 (6 bases). With 3 bases removed from V and 0 bases from J, the gap between germline ends came to 14 bases. Germline V lookup: CDR1 GTSNPN, CDR2 SVGIG (reference sequence). This CDR3 is built from 15 residues. In DNA form, the CDR3 reads TGTGCCTGGAGCGCTTTGGACAGAGTGAACACTGAAGCTTTCTTT. Translated, it gives CAWSALDRVNTEAFF.

The V and J genes are TRBV19 and TRBJ2-3; TRBD2 agrees at 13 bases. Germline CDR1 is LNHDA and CDR2 is SQIVND (reference sequence). Trimming at V came to 5 bases and at J to 7 bases, leaving 6 bases not matched to a gene. CDR3 length equals 15 residues. CDR3: CASSRLAGGDNTQYF. Here the CDR3 DNA reads TGTGCCAGTAGTCGACTAGCGGGAGGTGATAATACGCAGTATTTT.

This chain connects TRBV6-5 to TRBJ2-7, with 8 bases fitting TRBD1. V dropped 4 bases and J dropped 3; count of bases not matched to a gene: 8. Germline CDR1 MNHEY, CDR2 SVGAGI. This CDR3 is built from 15 residues. CDR3 sequence (DNA): TGTGCCAGCAGTTCGTACAGGGGGAGTTTCTACGAGCAGTACTTC. The encoded protein is CASSSYRGSFYEQYF.

The chain uses TRBV5-8 and TRBJ1-2, with 10 bases identical to TRBD1. The CDR3 totals 17 residues. Germline CDR1 and CDR2: SGHTS and YDEGEE. V was clipped by 7 bases and J by 6 bases; unmatched bases: 18. The CDR3 loop reads CASGVTGGFISIHGYTF. The CDR3 coding sequence is TGTGCCAGCGGAGTGACAGGGGGCTTTATTTCGATCCATGGCTACACCTTC.

The chain uses TRBV24-1 and TRBJ2-1, with D possibly being TRBD2 (6 bases). Trimming pared 3 bases from V and 5 bases from J, leaving 22 bases between. CDR3 length: 18 amino acids. The germline gives CDR1 KGHDR, CDR2 SFDVKD. In DNA form, the CDR3 reads TGTGCCACCAGTGATCGTCGCGGGGCAGTATCGGGGAACAATGAGCAGTTCTTC. Translated, it gives CATSDRRGAVSGNNEQFF.

The V gene is TRBV11-2, the J gene TRBJ2-3, with D perhaps matching TRBD2 (6 bases). V was cut by 4 bases and J by 3 bases, with 14 bases left in between. Germline loops: CDR1 SGHAT, CDR2 FQNNGV. The CDR3 sequence is 15 residues long. DNA for the CDR3: TGTGCCAGCAGCTCTGACGGGAGAACTACAGATACGCAGTATTTT. Translation gives CASSSDGRTTDTQYF.

V is TRBV19 and J is TRBJ1-5; tentative D call: TRBD1 (6 bases). The CDR3 consists of 16 residues. With 3 bases removed from V and 0 bases from J, the gap between germline ends came to 12 bases. The germline V gene encodes CDR1 LNHDA and CDR2 SQIVND (reference sequence). CDR3 sequence reads: CASSIRTGISNQPQHF. Written as DNA, the CDR3 is TGTGCCAGTAGTATCCGCACAGGGATTAGCAATCAGCCCCAGCATTTT.

V and J are TRBV7-9 and TRBJ1-2; 7 nucleotides align to TRBD1. Germline V gene sequence: CDR1 SEHNR, CDR2 FQNEAQ (reference sequence). The CDR3 is 15 amino acids. V shed 5 bases, J shed 7 bases, and the junction held 13 bases outside the gene matches. The DNA of the CDR3 is TGTGCCAGCAGCCAATCCCCGACAGGGTATTCTGGCTACACCTTC. Translating gives CASSQSPTGYSGYTF.

This clone is judged large. Other nucleotide sequences in the sample specify the same CDR3. V and J are TRBV3-1 (or the pseudogene TRBV3-2) and TRBJ2-7; D not certain. The V gene lost 1 base and the J gene lost 4 bases, with 5 bases spanning the gap. Germline CDR1 reads LGHDT; CDR2 reads YNNKEL (reference sequence). CDR3 length: 12 amino acids. In DNA form, the CDR3 reads TGTGCCAGCAGCCAAGTTACGTACGAGCAGTACTTC. Protein product: CASSQVTYEQYF.

This clone was recorded once. This chain uses TRBV6-5 with TRBJ1-1; D possibly corresponds to TRBD1 (5 bases). Trimming removed 3 bases at V and 1 base at J, with 12 bases between. The CDR3 sequence is 15 residues long. From germline, CDR1 is MNHEY and CDR2 SVGAGI. As DNA, the CDR3 is TGTGCCAGCAGTTATTCGGGGCGAGGGAACACTGAAGCTTTCTTT. This translates into CASSYSGRGNTEAFF.

The chain is built from TRBV5-5 and TRBJ2-7, with D maybe TRBD1 (7 bases). Trimming left V 4 bases short and J 4 bases short, with 21 bases between. CDR1 is SGHKS and CDR2 is YYEKEE in the germline V gene (reference sequence). The CDR3 is 16 residues long. The CDR3 DNA reads TGTGCCAGCAGCCTAGGGGGCGGGATTAGGATGTACGAGCAGTACTTC. It is translated as CASSLGGGIRMYEQYF.

J is TRBJ2-3 and V is TRBV9; 13 bases are shared with TRBD2. Germline V gene data show CDR1 as SGDLS and CDR2 as YYNGEE. The CDR3 has 16 amino acids. The junction had 7 bases not matched to a gene; V was cut back by 4 bases and J by 5 bases. CDR3 loop: CASSQEGLAGQDTQYF. CDR3 DNA: TGTGCCAGCAGCCAGGAGGGACTAGCGGGGCAAGATACGCAGTATTTT.

The chain joins TRBV5-1 to TRBJ1-2; 8 bases fit TRBD1. Per germline, CDR1 SGHRS and CDR2 YFSETQ. The CDR3 is made up of 17 amino acids. V was pared by 4 bases and J by 3 bases, with 14 bases of the junction left unmatched. The CDR3 DNA follows: TGCGCCAGCAGCGATGGGACAGGCTCTTCCCTTTACTATGGCTACACCTTC. Encoded protein: CASSDGTGSSLYYGYTF.

V usage is TRBV4-1 and J usage is TRBJ2-1; 9 nucleotides match TRBD2. V was pared by 4 bases and J by 3 bases, with 10 bases of the junction left unmatched. This CDR3 region has 17 residues. CDR1 and CDR2 from the germline V gene are MGHRA and YSYEKL. CDR3 region: CASSLRLAGDGYNEQFF. The CDR3 bases are TGCGCCAGCAGCCTGAGATTAGCGGGAGATGGCTACAATGAGCAGTTCTTC.

This chain links TRBV6-2 or TRBV6-3 with TRBJ2-7, with TRBD1 matching 8 bases. After removal of 6 bases from V and 4 bases from J, the junction contained 5 bases not matched to a gene. This CDR3 has 13 residues. Germline V gene lookup returns CDR1 MNHEY and CDR2 SVGEGT. The CDR3 protein is CASSRTGSYEQYF. CDR3 bases: TGTGCCAGCAGCCGGACAGGGAGTTACGAGCAGTACTTC.

A single count supports this clone. The rearrangement uses TRBV9 and TRBJ1-2; no reliable D call. Germline V gene lookup returns CDR1 SGDLS and CDR2 YYNGEE. This CDR3 region has 14 residues. The V gene lost 0 bases and the J gene lost 2 bases, with 8 bases spanning the gap. CDR3: CASSVDLSNYGYTF. The CDR3 region has the DNA TGTGCCAGCAGCGTAGACCTGTCAAACTATGGCTACACCTTC.

The J gene is TRBJ2-7, the V gene TRBV3-1 (or the pseudogene TRBV3-2); 9 bases are a match to TRBD2. The CDR3 length is 16 residues. Per germline, CDR1 LGHDT and CDR2 YNNKEL (reference sequence). The V and J ends lost 3 bases and 1 base, in that order; junction bases with no gene match: 7. The DNA for the CDR3 is TGTGCCAGCAGCCAGACTAGCGGAGGGGTTTCCTACGAGCAGTACTTC. This codes for CASSQTSGGVSYEQYF.

This clone was detected only a few times. The chain uses TRBV11-2 and TRBJ1-5, with TRBD1 as a possible D gene (5 bases). Trimming left V 1 base short and J 4 bases short, with 8 bases between. Germline lookup yields CDR1 SGHAT and CDR2 FQNNGV. The CDR3 has 14 residues. In DNA, the CDR3 is TGTGCCAGCAGCTTAGGACAGCGTAATCAGCCCCAGCATTTT. It codes for CASSLGQRNQPQHF.

The rearrangement joins TRBV6-5 to TRBJ2-7; 9 nucleotides agree with TRBD1. Germline V gene sequence: CDR1 MNHEY, CDR2 SVGAGI. J gave up 3 bases and V 10 bases, and 10 bases lay outside the gene matches. This CDR3 region has 14 residues. The CDR3 DNA reads TGTGCCACCCCCCGGACAGGGGCGATCTACGAGCAGTACTTC. This translates into CATPRTGAIYEQYF.

The chain recombines TRBV24-1 with TRBJ2-5; D is unresolved. The V end was cut by 3 bases, the J end by 5 bases, with 18 bases between. Germline V gene lookup returns CDR1 KGHDR and CDR2 SFDVKD. The CDR3 extends over 16 amino acids. In DNA, the CDR3 is TGTGCCACCAGTGATCCGACGGCAGGCCCCCGGGAGACCCAGTACTTC. The encoded protein is CATSDPTAGPRETQYF.